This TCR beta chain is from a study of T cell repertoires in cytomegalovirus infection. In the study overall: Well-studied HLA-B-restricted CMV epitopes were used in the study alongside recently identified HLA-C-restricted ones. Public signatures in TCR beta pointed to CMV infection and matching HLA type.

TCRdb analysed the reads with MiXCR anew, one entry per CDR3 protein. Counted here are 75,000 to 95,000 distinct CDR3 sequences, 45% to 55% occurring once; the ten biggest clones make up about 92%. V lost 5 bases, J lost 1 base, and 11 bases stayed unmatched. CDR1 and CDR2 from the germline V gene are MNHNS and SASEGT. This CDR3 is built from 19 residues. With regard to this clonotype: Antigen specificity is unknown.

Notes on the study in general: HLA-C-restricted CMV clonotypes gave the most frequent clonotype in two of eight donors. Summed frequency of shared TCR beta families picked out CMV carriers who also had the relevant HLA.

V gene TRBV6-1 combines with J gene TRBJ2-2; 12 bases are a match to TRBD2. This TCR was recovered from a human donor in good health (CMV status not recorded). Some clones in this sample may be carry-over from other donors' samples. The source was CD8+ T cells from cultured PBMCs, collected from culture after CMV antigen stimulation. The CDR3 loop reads CASSIRASGRAWNTGELFF. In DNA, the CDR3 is TGTGCCAGCAGTATCCGGGCTAGCGGGAGGGCCTGGAACACCGGGGAGCTGTTTTTT.